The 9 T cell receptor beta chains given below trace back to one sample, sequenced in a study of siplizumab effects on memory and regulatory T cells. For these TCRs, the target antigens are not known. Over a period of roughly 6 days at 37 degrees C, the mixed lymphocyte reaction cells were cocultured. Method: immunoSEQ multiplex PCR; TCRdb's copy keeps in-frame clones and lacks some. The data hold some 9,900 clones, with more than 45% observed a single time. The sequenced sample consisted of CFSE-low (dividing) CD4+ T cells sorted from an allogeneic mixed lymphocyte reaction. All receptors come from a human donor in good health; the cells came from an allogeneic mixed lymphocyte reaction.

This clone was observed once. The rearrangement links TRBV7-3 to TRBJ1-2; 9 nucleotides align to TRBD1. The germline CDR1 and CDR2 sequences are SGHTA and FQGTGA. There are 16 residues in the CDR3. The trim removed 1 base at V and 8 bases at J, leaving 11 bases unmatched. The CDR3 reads CASSLKGGQGSRGYTF. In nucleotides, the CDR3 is TGTGCCAGCAGCTTAAAAGGGGGACAGGGTTCGCGAGGCTACACCTTC. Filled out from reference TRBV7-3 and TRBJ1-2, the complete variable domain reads GAGVSQTPSNKVTEKGKYVELRCDPISGHTALYWYRQSLGQGPEFLIYFQGTGAADDSGLPNDRFFAVRPEGSVSTLKIQRTERGDSAVYLCASSLKGGQGSRGYTFGSGTRLTVV.

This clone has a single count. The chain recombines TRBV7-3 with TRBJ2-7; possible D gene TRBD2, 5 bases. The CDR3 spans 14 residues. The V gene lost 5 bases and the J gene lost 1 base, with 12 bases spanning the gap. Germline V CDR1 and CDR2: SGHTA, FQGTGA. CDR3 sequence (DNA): TGTGCCAGCAGCACCAGACCGGGGTCCTACGAGCAGTACTTC. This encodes CASSTRPGSYEQYF. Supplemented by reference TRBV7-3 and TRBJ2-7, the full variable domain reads GAGVSQTPSNKVTEKGKYVELRCDPISGHTALYWYRQSLGQGPEFLIYFQGTGAADDSGLPNDRFFAVRPEGSVSTLKIQRTERGDSAVYLCASSTRPGSYEQYFGPGTRLTVT.

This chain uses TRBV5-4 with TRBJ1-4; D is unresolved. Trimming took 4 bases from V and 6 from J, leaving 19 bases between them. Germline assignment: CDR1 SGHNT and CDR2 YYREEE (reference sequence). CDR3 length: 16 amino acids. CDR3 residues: CASSQDQGLWDEKLFF. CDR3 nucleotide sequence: TGTGCCAGCAGCCAAGATCAAGGGCTGTGGGATGAAAAACTGTTTTTT.

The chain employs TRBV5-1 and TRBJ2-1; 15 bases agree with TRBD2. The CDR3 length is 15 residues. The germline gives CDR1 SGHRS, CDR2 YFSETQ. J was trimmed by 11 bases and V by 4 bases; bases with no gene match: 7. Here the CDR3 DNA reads TGCGCCAGCAGCGTGAGGACTAGCGGGAGGGACCAGCAGTTCTTC. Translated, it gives CASSVRTSGRDQQFF.

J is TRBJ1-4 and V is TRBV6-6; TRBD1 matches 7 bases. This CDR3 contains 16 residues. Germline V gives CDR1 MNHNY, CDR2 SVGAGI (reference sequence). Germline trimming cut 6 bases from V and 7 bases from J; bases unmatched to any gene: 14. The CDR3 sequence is CASRRTGEGSGEKLFF. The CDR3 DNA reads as TGTGCCAGCAGACGTACAGGGGAAGGGAGTGGTGAAAAACTGTTTTTT.

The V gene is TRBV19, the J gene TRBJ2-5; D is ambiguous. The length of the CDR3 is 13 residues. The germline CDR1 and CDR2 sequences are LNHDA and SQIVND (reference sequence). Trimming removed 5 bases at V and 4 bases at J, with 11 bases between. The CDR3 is CASSPRAGETQYF. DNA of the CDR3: TGTGCCAGTAGTCCTCGGGCCGGAGAGACCCAGTACTTC. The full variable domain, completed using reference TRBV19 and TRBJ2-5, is DGGITQSPKYLFRKEGQNVTLSCEQNLNHDAMYWYRQDPGQGLRLIYYSQIVNDFQKGDIAEGYSVSREKKESFPLTVTSAQKNPTAFYLCASSPRAGETQYFGPGTRLLVL.

The CDR3 region has the DNA TGTGCCAGCGAGGCCGACACCTCCTACAATGAGCAGTTCTTC. The encoded protein is CASEADTSYNEQFF. V usage is TRBV28 and J usage is TRBJ2-1; D remains unclear. V lost 8 bases to trimming and J lost 0 bases, with 11 bases between them. Germline assignment: CDR1 MDHEN and CDR2 SYDVKM. The CDR3 runs to 14 residues.

The CDR3 sequence is CASRTEPTDTQYF. Here the CDR3 DNA reads TGTGCCAGCAGGACAGAACCAACAGATACGCAGTATTTT. This sequence joins TRBV2 and TRBJ2-3; D may be TRBD1 (5 bases). This CDR3 comprises 13 residues. From germline, CDR1 is SNHLY and CDR2 FYNNEI. Between the trimmed V and J ends, which lost 6 bases and 3 bases, there was a span of 10 bases.

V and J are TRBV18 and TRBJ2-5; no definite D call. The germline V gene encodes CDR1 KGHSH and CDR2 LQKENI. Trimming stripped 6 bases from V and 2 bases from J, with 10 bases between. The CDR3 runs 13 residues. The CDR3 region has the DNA TGTGCCAGCTCCCCGCTAATACAAGAGACCCAGTACTTC. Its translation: CASSPLIQETQYF. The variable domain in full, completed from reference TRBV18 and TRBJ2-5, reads NAGVMQNPRHLVRRRGQEARLRCSPMKGHSHVYWYRQLPEEGLKFMVYLQKENIIDESGMPKERFSAEFPKEGPSILRIQQVVRGDSAAYFCASSPLIQETQYFGPGTRLLVL.